This T cell receptor beta chain came from a study of naive and memory T cell subsets. General observations from the study: From naive to CM, EM and EMRA, diversity decreased and Gini increased.

Two oligonucleotides, mixed equimolar, formed the beta constant-region primer covering TRBC1 and TRBC2. Nested alpha and beta constant-region primers with the SP2 primer drove four PCR rounds on ligated cDNA. From the UMI-ligation and nested PCR reads, TCRdb called clonotypes with MiXCR, one entry per CDR3 protein. This table has tens of thousands of distinct CDR3 sequences, around 13% appearing once. Per the germline V gene, CDR1 is SEHNR and CDR2 is FQNEAQ (reference sequence). V lost 6 bases, J lost 1 base, and 11 bases lay in between. The CDR3 totals 14 residues. This clonotype was seen ten or more times. Its antigen is unknown. Overnight CMV lysate stimulation of fresh PBMCs defined donor CMV status by CD4+ IFNgamma. Cells stained for CD3, CD4, CD8, CD45RA and CD27 were sorted into four subsets.

The sequence was collected from a human donor in good health. Source material: central memory CD4+ T cells from blood. This chain links TRBV7-9 with TRBJ2-3; no definite D call. CDR3 region: CASRLRKGTDTQYF. CDR3 DNA sequence: TGTGCCAGCAGGCTAAGAAAGGGCACAGATACGCAGTATTTT.